This T cell receptor beta chain was observed in a study of spatial heterogeneity in lung cancer. Overall study context: Within raw reads, each unique TCR and UMI combination appeared on average more than ten times.

In TCRdb, the 5' RACE reads were re-called with MiXCR into one record per CDR3 protein. The sample lists about 9,600 distinct CDR3 sequences; 12% were seen once. CDR3 length equals 13 residues. CDR1 and CDR2 (germline): SGHVS, FNYEAQ. The V gene lost 5 bases and the J gene lost 3 bases, with 11 bases spanning the gap. Sample time point: sample taken at primary tumor resection. Donation came from around 77 patients with untreated early-stage non-small cell lung cancer. Whole RNA, isolated from tumor, nontumor lung or frozen PBMC, was sequenced without prior sorting. This clonotype was observed many times. Its antigen is unknown. Study results and caveats: Mutation tallies in tumors tracked expanded intratumoral alpha and beta TCR counts.

This sample comprised lung tumor tissue, obtained at surgery. This chain uses TRBV7-6 with TRBJ2-7; TRBD2 might be the D (5 bases). The receptor was isolated from a male donor with early-stage non-small cell lung cancer. CDR3 amino acids: CASSLGVYYEQYF. DNA for the CDR3: TGTGCCAGCAGCCTGGGAGTTTACTACGAGCAGTACTTC.